A selection of T cell receptor beta chains follows, all from one sample in a study of T cells after yellow fever vaccination. A single record per CDR3 protein comes from TCRdb applying MiXCR to the 5' RACE reads. The table includes approximately 550,000 distinct CDR3 sequences, around 21% detected once. The sequenced sample was PBMCs, obtained 15 days after the yellow fever booster vaccination. All receptors derive from a man aged 25-45 years who received the YFV17D yellow fever vaccine. Each CDR3 is given without its conserved first and last residue. Fields, in order: J gene, V gene, CDR3 length, CDR3 protein.

TRBJ2-1	TRBV7-8	15	ASSLALKGGLRNEQF
TRBJ2-7	TRBV4-3	12	ASSEQRSSYEQY
TRBJ2-3	TRBV7-2	13	ASSFGTSNTDTQY
TRBJ2-7	TRBV28	14	ASRETPGQLTYEQY
TRBJ1-6	TRBV12-3/TRBV12-4	13	ASSYDGDSNSPLH
TRBJ1-2	TRBV6-6	11	ASNPGSNYGYT
TRBJ2-1	TRBV7-6	13	ASSFQREGYNEQF
TRBJ2-7	TRBV3-1	12	ASSQANSGREQY
TRBJ2-1	TRBV7-8	13	ASSPPRMSYNEQF
TRBJ2-1	TRBV7-2	14	ASSRFLGSSYNEQF
TRBJ1-1	TRBV7-9	14	ASTPPHWGPDTEAF
TRBJ2-7	TRBV4-3	12	ASSQDYFRYEQY
TRBJ2-1	TRBV20-1	11	SAGLAAGDEQF
TRBJ1-1	TRBV20-1	12	SAPISGGWTEAF
TRBJ2-5	TRBV5-8	12	ASSNWASRETQY
TRBJ1-2	TRBV20-1	11	SARRDRSYGYT
TRBJ1-6	TRBV12-3/TRBV12-4	12	ASSPRGINSPLH
TRBJ2-5	TRBV18	12	ASSPLLGEETQY
TRBJ2-7	TRBV2	11	ASSPVSSYEQY
TRBJ1-4	TRBV7-9	13	ASSSKGALNEKLF
TRBJ1-1	TRBV3-1	9	ASRQGGEAF
TRBJ2-5	TRBV7-9	14	ASSPPPGRAQETQY
TRBJ2-7	TRBV3-1	13	ASSQSSRGPYEQY
TRBJ2-3	TRBV10-3	14	AISESPGRVTDTQY
TRBJ2-7	TRBV6-5	13	ASSYGSGQTYEQY
TRBJ2-7	TRBV4-2	13	ASSQFGLEGKEQY
TRBJ2-7	TRBV28	13	ASRAQGGLGYEQY
TRBJ2-2	TRBV7-2	16	ASSLVRLAGGGTGELF
TRBJ2-5	TRBV14	14	ASSPGFRSSQETQY
TRBJ1-3	TRBV18	12	ASSPDRAANTIY
TRBJ2-7	TRBV7-2	10	ASSKWAGEQY
TRBJ2-3	TRBV6-5	15	ASSSHQGEAFRGTQY
TRBJ2-7	TRBV5-1	12	ASSLRDRAKEQY
TRBJ2-7	TRBV11-2	10	ASSFIQYEQY
TRBJ2-5	TRBV7-2	9	ASSFGFHVN
TRBJ2-1	TRBV7-2	14	ASSLPTVVPYNEQF
TRBJ2-3	TRBV25-1	13	ASNTVAGGADTQY